Following are 22 T cell receptor beta chains from one sample sequenced in a study of blood T cells in healthy people across ages. A second about 6 to 12 cycle PCR used barcoded and J-beta primers. TCRdb fed the 5' RACE reads into MiXCR, producing one record per CDR3 protein. Among about a million distinct CDR3 sequences, 35% to 40% were seen once, and the ten largest hold roughly 14%. Input material: blood. These receptors were collected from a man aged 18 to 30 in good health.

This chain connects TRBV2 to TRBJ1-2, with D possibly being TRBD1 (5 bases). The CDR3 consists of 13 residues. Trimming stripped 6 bases from V and 2 bases from J, with 10 bases between. In germline, CDR1 is SNHLY, CDR2 FYNNEI. CDR3: CASRDTANYGYTF. The CDR3 DNA is TGTGCCAGCAGGGACACCGCAAACTATGGCTACACCTTC.

In its sample, this clonotype was seen a few times. J is TRBJ1-2 and V is TRBV4-1; no definite D call. Germline CDR1 MGHRA, CDR2 YSYEKL. The ends were cut back, 0 bases at V and 2 bases at J, with 10 bases in the middle. CDR3 length equals 15 residues. CDR3 region: CASSQEDGWNYGYTF. The CDR3, as DNA: TGCGCCAGCAGCCAAGAGGACGGGTGGAACTATGGCTACACCTTC.

The CDR3 DNA follows: TGCGCCAGCAGCTTAGTGCAGGGGAGCACCGGGGAGCTGTTTTTT. Its protein product is CASSLVQGSTGELFF. This chain connects TRBV5-1 to TRBJ2-2, with TRBD1 as a possible D gene (6 bases). The CDR3 loop spans 15 amino acids. V lost 2 bases, J lost 4 bases, and 12 bases lay in between. Germline V lookup: CDR1 SGHRS, CDR2 YFSETQ.

This clonotype has only a few counts. The chain links TRBV20-1 to TRBJ2-1; no reliable D call. Looked up from germline, CDR1 is DFQATT and CDR2 is SNEGSKA (reference sequence). V was pared by 0 bases and J by 3 bases, with 15 bases between. The CDR3 has 16 residues. CDR3 amino acids: CSARDLLVTVYNEQFF. CDR3 bases: TGCAGTGCTAGAGATCTACTGGTTACAGTCTACAATGAGCAGTTCTTC.

This chain uses TRBV20-1 with TRBJ1-1; D ambiguous. Germline V gene lookup returns CDR1 DFQATT and CDR2 SNEGSKA (reference sequence). Deletions cut 4 bases from V and 7 bases from J, with 10 bases between. This CDR3 has 11 residues. CDR3 DNA sequence: TGCAGTGCTAACCCAGGTTATGAAGCTTTCTTT. It translates to CSANPGYEAFF.

This clonotype was recorded a few times. This chain uses TRBV3-1 with TRBJ2-2; D is ambiguous. Trimming took off 1 base at V and 1 base at J, with 7 bases between the two ends. The length of the CDR3 is 15 residues. Germline V gene data show CDR1 as LGHDT and CDR2 as YNNKEL (reference sequence). CDR3 nucleotides: TGTGCCAGCAGCCAAGCGGCGGAGAACACCGGGGAGCTGTTTTTT. This gives the protein CASSQAAENTGELFF.

This clonotype has more than one count but fewer than ten. The rearrangement joins TRBV7-2 to TRBJ2-3, with TRBD2 as a possible D gene (5 bases). Trimming shortened V by 8 bases and J by 0 bases, and 9 bases separated the two germline ends. This CDR3 spans 13 amino acids. Germline CDR1 is SGHTA and CDR2 is FQGNSA. The CDR3 sequence is CASGLGSTDTQYF. The DNA for the CDR3 is TGTGCCAGCGGACTGGGGAGCACAGATACGCAGTATTTT.

This clonotype was counted between two and nine times. The chain couples TRBV2 to TRBJ2-5; a possible D gene is TRBD2 (6 bases). CDR1 is SNHLY, CDR2 FYNNEI, per germline. The V end was cut by 5 bases, the J end by 3 bases, with 13 bases between. CDR3 length: 14 residues. In DNA, the CDR3 is TGTGCCAGCAGTTGGGGACTTAGGGAAGAGACCCAGTACTTC. Its protein product is CASSWGLREETQYF.

In this sample, this clonotype turned up once. The chain links TRBV5-1 to TRBJ2-1; 9 bases line up with TRBD2. The J call may be faulty, since TRBJ2-7 better matches the DNA end. CDR1 and CDR2 (germline): SGHRS, YFSETQ. The length of the CDR3 is 16 residues. This CDR3 reads CASSRDGTSFYNEQYF. The CDR3 region has the DNA TGCGCCAGCAGCCGGGACGGGACTAGCTTCTACAATGAGCAGTACTTC.

The chain links TRBV5-1 to TRBJ1-1, with 7 bases aligning to TRBD1. The trim removed 0 bases at V and 4 bases at J, leaving 9 bases unmatched. Germline CDR1 reads SGHRS; CDR2 reads YFSETQ. The CDR3 consists of 16 residues. The CDR3 is CASSLDRGVGATEAFF. CDR3 nucleotide sequence: TGCGCCAGCAGCTTGGACAGGGGCGTTGGGGCCACTGAAGCTTTCTTT.

This clonotype appeared a few times. The rearrangement links TRBV4-2 to TRBJ1-5; 7 nucleotides align to TRBD1. The CDR3 is 17 residues long. Losses at the gene ends were 2 bases for V and 5 bases for J; bases not matched to a gene: 12. Per germline, CDR1 LGHNA and CDR2 YNFKEQ. This chain's CDR3 is CASSQLEGAGSDQPQHF. In DNA, the CDR3 is TGTGCCAGCAGCCAATTGGAGGGGGCAGGGTCCGATCAGCCCCAGCATTTT.

Comments on this clonotype: Possible read error: a much larger clone is one base away. The V gene is TRBV11-1, the J gene TRBJ1-1; maybe TRBD1 (5 bases). The CDR3 covers 14 residues. V was pared by 5 bases and J by 6 bases, with 16 bases between. Germline V gene lookup returns CDR1 SGHAT and CDR2 FQDESV (reference sequence). The DNA of the CDR3 is TGTGCCAGCAGCCCCCGGGACGGTAACGCTGAAGCTTTCTTT. Amino acids: CASSPRDGNAEAFF.

V and J are TRBV5-1 and TRBJ2-2; 9 positions agree with TRBD2. V was clipped by 0 bases and J by 3 bases; unmatched bases: 3. Germline-derived CDR1 and CDR2 are SGHRS and YFSETQ. The CDR3 is 16 residues long. The CDR3 DNA follows: TGCGCCAGCAGCTTGGAAGCGGGGGGATACACCGGGGAGCTGTTTTTT. Its protein is CASSLEAGGYTGELFF.

This clonotype was seen only a few times. This rearrangement joins TRBV5-1 to TRBJ2-3; D uncertain. The CDR3 has 14 amino acids. CDR1 and CDR2 from the germline V gene are SGHRS and YFSETQ. V was cut by 4 bases and J by 6 bases, with 15 bases left in between. CDR3 sequence: CASSLAVGYDTQYF. DNA of the CDR3: TGCGCCAGCAGCCTCGCCGTAGGCTACGATACGCAGTATTTT.

The chain is built from TRBV25-1 and TRBJ2-1; D perhaps matches TRBD1 (6 bases). CDR1 MGHDK and CDR2 SYGVNS come from the germline V gene. The germline V and J ends were trimmed by 6 bases and 4 bases, with 16 bases remaining between them. There are 15 residues in the CDR3. The CDR3 DNA sequence: TGTGCCAGCAGCAGTATCGGGACATTTTACAATGAGCAGTTCTTC. It codes for CASSSIGTFYNEQFF.

The sample holds a few counts of this clonotype. Here the CDR3 reads CASSLGRGDNEKLFF. The CDR3 DNA sequence: TGTGCCAGCAGTTTAGGGAGGGGGGATAATGAAAAACTGTTTTTT. The genes are TRBV27 and TRBJ1-4, with TRBD1 as a possible D gene (6 bases). V was shortened by 2 bases and J by 4 bases, with 11 bases between the two germline ends. The length of the CDR3 is 15 residues. Germline V gene lookup returns CDR1 MNHEY and CDR2 SMNVEV (reference sequence). Full variable domain (outside the CDR3, taken from reference TRBV27 and TRBJ1-4): EAQVTQNPRYLITVTGKKLTVTCSQNMNHEYMSWYRQDPGLGLRQIYYSMNVEVTDKGDVPEGYKVSRKEKRNFPLILESPSPNQTSLYFCASSLGRGDNEKLFFGSGTQLSVL.

CDR3 DNA sequence: TGTGCCATCAGTGAGGGGGGCAGCCTCACAGATACGCAGTATTTT. It codes for CAISEGGSLTDTQYF. The V call is TRBV10-3, the J call TRBJ2-3; tentatively, D is TRBD1 (6 bases). The V end lost 2 bases, the J end lost 2 bases, and 11 bases lay between the germline ends. CDR1 is ENHRY, CDR2 SYGVKD, per germline. CDR3 length equals 15 residues.

This clonotype was seen more than once but under ten times. The chain has TRBV20-1 and TRBJ2-1; D unresolved. Between the trimmed V and J ends, which lost 3 bases and 0 bases, there was a span of 9 bases. The CDR3 spans 14 residues. Germline lookup yields CDR1 DFQATT and CDR2 SNEGSKA (reference sequence). CDR3 protein: CSASSESSYNEQFF. In nucleotides, the CDR3 is TGCAGTGCTAGTTCAGAAAGCTCCTACAATGAGCAGTTCTTC.

The J gene is TRBJ1-1, the V gene TRBV29-1; D is undetermined. Germline values: CDR1 SQVTM, CDR2 ANQGSEA. With 5 bases removed from V and 5 bases from J, the gap between germline ends came to 12 bases. The CDR3 has 12 residues. The CDR3 protein is CSVSPGETEAFF. The CDR3 DNA reads TGCAGCGTTTCCCCTGGCGAAACTGAAGCTTTCTTT.

The table lists this clonotype with a few counts. The V call is TRBV5-1, the J call TRBJ1-2; 8 bases fit TRBD1. The CDR3 runs 15 residues. The V gene's germline CDR1 is SGHRS and CDR2 YFSETQ. V was clipped by 7 bases and J by 7 bases; unmatched bases: 15. The CDR3 bases are TGCGCCAGCTTCCCGGACAGGGCCCAAACTTTTGGCTACACCTTC. This sequence encodes CASFPDRAQTFGYTF.

This clonotype has just one count. The chain carries TRBV7-3 and TRBJ2-1; D is perhaps TRBD1 (6 bases). Germline CDR1 is SGHTA and CDR2 is FQGTGA. This CDR3 spans 19 amino acids. V lost 1 base and J lost 3, with 22 bases in between. CDR3: CASSLRADSLIPIYNEQFF. The CDR3 nucleotides read TGTGCCAGCAGCTTAAGGGCGGACAGCCTAATCCCCATCTACAATGAGCAGTTCTTC.

The chain combines TRBV4-3 with TRBJ1-1; D perhaps matches TRBD1 (6 bases). The germline CDR1 and CDR2 sequences are LGHNA and YSLEER. V gave up 0 bases and J gave up 3 bases, with 14 bases separating them. There are 16 residues in the CDR3. The CDR3: CASSQDETGRDTEAFF. Written as DNA, the CDR3 is TGCGCCAGCAGCCAAGATGAAACAGGGCGGGACACTGAAGCTTTCTTT.